This T cell receptor beta chain emerged from a study of cytomegalovirus exposure and HLA in healthy donors. Study findings and constraints: The study recorded 150 to 200 TCR beta chains that were cytomegalovirus-associated. Reported performance of the classifier showed diagnosis of cytomegalovirus status with high specificity and sensitivity.

The donors were part of the 120-subject validation cohort, which stood apart from the roughly 680-subject first cohort. This clone was seen ten or more times. Its antigen is undetermined. Sequencing was performed with immunoSEQ multiplex PCR; in TCRdb, only in-frame clones are kept and a portion is missing. The data contain about 240,000 clones, approximately 86% of them singletons. Per germline, CDR1 SGDLS and CDR2 YYNGEE. This CDR3 is 14 amino acids long. Deletions cut 2 bases from V and 0 bases from J, with 9 bases between. The sample comprised PBMCs. The rearrangement uses TRBV9 and TRBJ2-7; possible D gene TRBD2, 5 bases. The receptor comes from a woman aged 30 to 39 in good health and CMV-seropositive. The CDR3 DNA sequence: TGTGCCAGCAGCGTGACCGGGAACTCCTACGAGCAGTACTTC. This encodes CASSVTGNSYEQYF.